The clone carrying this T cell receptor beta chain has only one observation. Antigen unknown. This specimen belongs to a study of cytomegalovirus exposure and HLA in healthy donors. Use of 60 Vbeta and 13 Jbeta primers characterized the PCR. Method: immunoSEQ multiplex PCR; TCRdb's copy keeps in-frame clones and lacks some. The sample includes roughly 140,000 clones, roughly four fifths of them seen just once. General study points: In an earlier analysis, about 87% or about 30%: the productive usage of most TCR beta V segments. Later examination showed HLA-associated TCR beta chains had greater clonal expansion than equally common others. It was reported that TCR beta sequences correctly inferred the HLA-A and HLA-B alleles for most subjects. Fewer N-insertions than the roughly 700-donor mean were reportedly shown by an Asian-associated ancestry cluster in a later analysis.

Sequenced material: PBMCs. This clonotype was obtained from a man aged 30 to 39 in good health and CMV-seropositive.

The CDR3 region is CASSLGGSGAYEQYF. The CDR3 DNA reads TGTGCCAGCAGTCTAGGGGGCTCGGGCGCCTACGAGCAGTACTTC. The chain has TRBV28 and TRBJ2-7, with 7 bases identical to TRBD1. V was clipped by 5 bases and J by 2 bases; unmatched bases: 9. This CDR3 has 15 residues. The V gene's germline CDR1 is MDHEN and CDR2 SYDVKM.